Below are 23 T cell receptor beta chains sequenced from a single sample in a study of sequential checkpoint blockade in melanoma (dated by TCRdb to about 2019). What the treatment or condition label conveys for this sample: randomized to nivolumab then ipilimumab (arm A) or the reverse (arm B). Libraries were made using the immunoSEQ multiplex PCR assay. In its TCRdb copy, this immuneACCESS table keeps in-frame sequences only and misses some clones. Where compared with another copy, unresolved V genes explain less than half of these, and the others have no known cause. This sample holds approximately 5,700 clones; nearly 90% were observed only once. The ten largest account for 9% of the sample. Sequencing was performed on CD8+ T cells sorted from blood (inferred from file names), taken from a patient given nivolumab and ipilimumab in sequence. All receptors come from a human donor with melanoma.

The rearrangement joins TRBV2 to TRBJ2-1, with 7 positions matching TRBD2. V shed 6 bases and J 7 bases; nucleotides not matched to a gene: 12. This CDR3 is built from 15 residues. Per the germline V gene, CDR1 is SNHLY and CDR2 is FYNNEI. CDR3: CASRLWGGSRNEQFF. The CDR3 DNA follows: TGTGCCAGCAGGCTTTGGGGCGGGAGTAGGAATGAGCAGTTCTTC.

The rearrangement links TRBV5-1 to TRBJ1-3; TRBD1 matches at 8 bases. The CDR3 covers 14 residues. V lost 4 bases to trimming and J lost 2 bases; unmatched junction nucleotides: 2. Germline values: CDR1 SGHRS, CDR2 YFSETQ. This chain's CDR3 is CASSRTGTGNTIYF. As DNA, the CDR3 is TGCGCCAGCAGCCGGACAGGGACTGGAAACACCATATATTTT. The full variable domain, completed using reference TRBV5-1 and TRBJ1-3, is KAGVTQTPRYLIKTRGQQVTLSCSPISGHRSVSWYQQTPGQGLQFLFEYFSETQRNKGNFPGRFSGRQFSNSRSEMNVSTLELGDSALYLCASSRTGTGNTIYFGEGSWLTVV.

V gene TRBV10-2 combines with J gene TRBJ1-6, with 7 bases fitting TRBD1. Unmatched junction bases numbered 5, after V lost 6 bases and J lost 6 bases. CDR3 length: 14 amino acids. Germline-derived CDR1 and CDR2 are WSHSY and SAAADI. The CDR3 DNA sequence: TGCGCCAGCAGCGGGACAGAAAGTAATTCACCCCTCCACTTT. Translated, it gives CASSGTESNSPLHF.

The genes are TRBV6-5 and TRBJ1-3; D uncertain. The CDR3 sequence is 15 residues long. Trimming cost V 2 bases and J 0 bases, with 8 bases left between them. Germline CDR1 reads MNHEY; CDR2 reads SVGAGI. CDR3 sequence reads: CASSYGPVSGNTIYF. The CDR3 DNA is TGTGCCAGCAGTTACGGGCCGGTCTCTGGAAACACCATATATTTT.

The genes are TRBV19 and TRBJ2-7; 8 bases line up with TRBD1. The CDR3 runs to 17 residues. The trim removed 3 bases at V and 3 bases at J, leaving 13 bases unmatched. CDR1 is LNHDA, CDR2 SQIVND, per germline (reference sequence). In DNA form, the CDR3 reads TGTGCCAGTAGTATCCCCATCGGACAGGGAAGGGTCTACGAGCAGTACTTC. As protein: CASSIPIGQGRVYEQYF. The variable domain in full, with the rest retrieved from reference TRBV19 and TRBJ2-7, is DGGITQSPKYLFRKEGQNVTLSCEQNLNHDAMYWYRQDPGQGLRLIYYSQIVNDFQKGDIAEGYSVSREKKESFPLTVTSAQKNPTAFYLCASSIPIGQGRVYEQYFGPGTRLTVT.

This clone has a single count. This chain links TRBV19 with TRBJ1-6; D possibly corresponds to TRBD1 (6 bases). V was cut by 7 bases and J by 8 bases, with 12 bases left in between. The CDR3 sequence is 13 residues long. Germline lookup yields CDR1 LNHDA and CDR2 SQIVND (reference sequence). The CDR3 sequence: CASKQGMHSPLHF. Written as DNA, the CDR3 is TGTGCCAGTAAACAGGGTATGCATTCACCCCTCCACTTT. The variable domain in full, completed from reference TRBV19 and TRBJ1-6, reads DGGITQSPKYLFRKEGQNVTLSCEQNLNHDAMYWYRQDPGQGLRLIYYSQIVNDFQKGDIAEGYSVSREKKESFPLTVTSAQKNPTAFYLCASKQGMHSPLHFGNGTRLTVT.

This clone was picked up one time. CDR3 sequence reads: CASSGLGPRGYEQYF. The CDR3 DNA follows: TGTGCCAGCAGCGGACTCGGGCCCCGAGGGTACGAGCAGTACTTC. The chain uses TRBV11-2 and TRBJ2-7, with D possibly being TRBD2 (5 bases). V was pared by 5 bases and J by 4 bases, with 18 bases between. The CDR3 runs 15 residues. Germline-derived CDR1 and CDR2 are SGHAT and FQNNGV.

The V call is TRBV7-8, the J call TRBJ1-5; D remains ambiguous. Trimming took off 2 bases at V and 6 bases at J, with 17 bases between the two ends. The CDR3 contains 16 residues. The germline V gene encodes CDR1 SGHVS and CDR2 FQNEAQ. For the CDR3, the DNA is TGTGCCAGCAGCTTAATTGGGTCATCGGGAGGTCAGCCCCAGCATTTT. This gives the protein CASSLIGSSGGQPQHF.

V gene TRBV7-2 combines with J gene TRBJ2-5; D might be TRBD1 (6 bases). The CDR3 spans 15 residues. The ends were cut back, 2 bases at V and 2 bases at J, with 12 bases in the middle. Germline CDR1 is SGHTA and CDR2 is FQGNSA. The CDR3 here is CASSLRERGQETQYF. The DNA for the CDR3 is TGTGCCAGCAGCTTACGAGAGAGGGGGCAAGAGACCCAGTACTTC.

The genes are TRBV4-1 and TRBJ2-7; 9 nucleotides match TRBD1. CDR1 is MGHRA, CDR2 YSYEKL, per germline. Unmatched junction bases numbered 3, after V lost 0 bases and J lost 0 bases. This CDR3 comprises 16 residues. This CDR3 reads CASSQEGQGSSYEQYF. CDR3 coding DNA: TGCGCCAGCAGCCAAGAAGGACAGGGGAGCTCCTACGAGCAGTACTTC.

This clone is large (0.1 to 1%) by share. The chain is built from TRBV7-9 and TRBJ1-2; D is unresolved. This CDR3 contains 12 residues. V was pared by 5 bases and J by 4 bases, with 8 bases between. Germline V CDR1 and CDR2: SEHNR, FQNEAQ (reference sequence). In DNA, the CDR3 is TGTGCCAGCAGCAGGGAGGGCTATGGCTACACCTTC. Amino acid sequence: CASSREGYGYTF.

The V gene is TRBV7-3, the J gene TRBJ2-1; 7 nucleotides match TRBD2. CDR3 length: 17 residues. CDR1 and CDR2 (germline): SGHTA, FQGTGA. With 4 bases clipped from V and 1 base from J, the junction kept 10 bases outside the gene matches. The CDR3 region is CASSSEGSGLSYNEQFF. CDR3 coding DNA: TGTGCCAGCAGCTCTGAGGGCTCGGGACTATCCTACAATGAGCAGTTCTTC.

V and J are TRBV5-1 and TRBJ2-1; no firm D call. This CDR3 region has 15 residues. Germline lookup yields CDR1 SGHRS and CDR2 YFSETQ. V dropped 4 bases and J dropped 1 base, with 12 bases sitting between them. CDR3 bases: TGCGCCAGCAGCGCGGCTATTCTGTCCTACAATGAGCAGTTCTTC. Amino acids: CASSAAILSYNEQFF.

There are a few counts of this clone. The chain is built from TRBV19 and TRBJ2-7; 8 bases are shared with TRBD2. With 5 bases clipped from V and 6 bases from J, the junction kept 12 bases outside the gene matches. The CDR3 is made up of 15 amino acids. Germline V gives CDR1 LNHDA, CDR2 SQIVND (reference sequence). The CDR3 sequence: CASSPTSAPTSEQYF. In DNA form, the CDR3 reads TGTGCCAGTAGTCCGACTAGCGCTCCTACCTCCGAGCAGTACTTC.

The rearrangement joins TRBV4-2 to TRBJ2-1; TRBD2 is a possible D gene (6 bases). The CDR3 has 16 amino acids. Germline CDR1 LGHNA, CDR2 YNFKEQ. V gave up 1 base and J gave up 2 bases, with 12 bases separating them. The CDR3 here is CASSQVLLAPYNEQFF. CDR3 DNA sequence: TGTGCCAGCAGCCAAGTTCTCCTAGCGCCCTACAATGAGCAGTTCTTC.

As for this clone: One end of the junction fails to match germline, which may point to a read error. The chain carries TRBV4-2 and TRBJ2-5, with D possibly being TRBD1 (6 bases). The CDR3 is 16 amino acids. The V gene's germline CDR1 is LGHNA and CDR2 YNFKEQ. The CDR3 is CASSLSYRVSQETRYF. In DNA form, the CDR3 reads TGTGCCAGCAGCCTATCCTACAGGGTGTCCCAAGAGACCCGGTACTTC.

The chain combines TRBV9 with TRBJ2-7; the match to TRBD2 covers 12 bases. Per the germline V gene, CDR1 is SGDLS and CDR2 is YYNGEE. The length of the CDR3 is 14 residues. Germline trimming cut 7 bases from V and 4 bases from J; bases unmatched to any gene: 6. The CDR3 DNA reads TGTGCCAGCGGTCCCGGGACTAGCGGGTACGAGCAGTACTTC. Amino acids: CASGPGTSGYEQYF.

The chain is built from TRBV28 and TRBJ2-7; TRBD2 matches at 7 bases. J lost 7 bases, V lost 5 bases, and 14 bases had no gene match. This CDR3 contains 15 residues. The germline V gene has CDR1 MDHEN and CDR2 SYDVKM. The CDR3 reads CASSLRAGPAGEQYF. In DNA, the CDR3 is TGTGCCAGCAGTCTACGAGCGGGACCCGCGGGGGAGCAGTACTTC.

The chain has TRBV19 and TRBJ2-3, with a weak D call TRBD1 (6 bases). The CDR3 has 15 amino acids. Germline lookup yields CDR1 LNHDA and CDR2 SQIVND (reference sequence). V lost 1 base and J 2 bases, leaving 10 bases between the germline ends. The DNA for the CDR3 is TGTGCCAGTAGTATAGGGGACATCAACACAGATACGCAGTATTTT. Its translation: CASSIGDINTDTQYF.

This chain connects TRBV11-2 to TRBJ2-5; tentatively, D is TRBD2 (6 bases). Germline lookup yields CDR1 SGHAT and CDR2 FQNNGV. The V gene lost 4 bases and the J gene lost 4 bases, with 13 bases spanning the gap. This CDR3 region has 14 residues. The CDR3: CASSSMTRGETQYF. The CDR3 DNA reads TGTGCCAGCAGCTCAATGACTAGAGGAGAGACCCAGTACTTC.

CDR3 DNA sequence: TGTGCCAGCAGTTACTCACCCGGTGGAGATACGCAGTATTTT. Amino acids: CASSYSPGGDTQYF. This chain connects TRBV6-6 to TRBJ2-3; D unresolved. The CDR3 runs 14 residues. Germline V gives CDR1 MNHNY, CDR2 SVGAGI (reference sequence). V was cut by 0 bases and J by 5 bases, with 9 bases left in between.

The chain has TRBV5-5 and TRBJ1-5, with D possibly TRBD1 on 5 matching bases. The germline V gene encodes CDR1 SGHKS and CDR2 YYEKEE (reference sequence). The CDR3 covers 16 residues. The V end lost 0 bases, the J end lost 3 bases, and 13 bases lay between the germline ends. The CDR3, as DNA: TGTGCCAGCAGCTTGGTCCAGGGAATAGTCAATCAGCCCCAGCATTTT. This encodes CASSLVQGIVNQPQHF.

The rearrangement joins TRBV27 to TRBJ2-7; possible D gene TRBD2, 7 bases. Germline CDR1 reads MNHEY; CDR2 reads SMNVEV (reference sequence). The CDR3 has 15 amino acids. The ends were cut back, 2 bases at V and 2 bases at J, with 13 bases in the middle. The CDR3 sequence is CASSLLGGGAYEQYF. The CDR3 DNA reads TGTGCCAGCAGTTTACTCGGAGGGGGGGCCTACGAGCAGTACTTC.